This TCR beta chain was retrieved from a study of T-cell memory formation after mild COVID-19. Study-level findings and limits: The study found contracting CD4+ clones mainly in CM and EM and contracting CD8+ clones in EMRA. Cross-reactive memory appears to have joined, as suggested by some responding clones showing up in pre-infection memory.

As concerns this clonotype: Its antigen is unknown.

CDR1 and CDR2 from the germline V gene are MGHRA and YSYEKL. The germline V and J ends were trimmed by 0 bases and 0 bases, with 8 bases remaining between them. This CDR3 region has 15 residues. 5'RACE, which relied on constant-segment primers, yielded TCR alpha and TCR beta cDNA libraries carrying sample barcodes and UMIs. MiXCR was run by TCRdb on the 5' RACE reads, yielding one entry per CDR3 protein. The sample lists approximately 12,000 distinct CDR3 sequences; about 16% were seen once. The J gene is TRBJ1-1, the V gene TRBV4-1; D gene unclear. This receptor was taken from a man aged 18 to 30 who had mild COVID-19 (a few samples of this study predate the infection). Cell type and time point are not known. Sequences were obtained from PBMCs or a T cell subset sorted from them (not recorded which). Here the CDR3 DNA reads TGCGCCAGCAGCCAAGACAGGCCCCTGAACACTGAAGCTTTCTTT. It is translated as CASSQDRPLNTEAFF.